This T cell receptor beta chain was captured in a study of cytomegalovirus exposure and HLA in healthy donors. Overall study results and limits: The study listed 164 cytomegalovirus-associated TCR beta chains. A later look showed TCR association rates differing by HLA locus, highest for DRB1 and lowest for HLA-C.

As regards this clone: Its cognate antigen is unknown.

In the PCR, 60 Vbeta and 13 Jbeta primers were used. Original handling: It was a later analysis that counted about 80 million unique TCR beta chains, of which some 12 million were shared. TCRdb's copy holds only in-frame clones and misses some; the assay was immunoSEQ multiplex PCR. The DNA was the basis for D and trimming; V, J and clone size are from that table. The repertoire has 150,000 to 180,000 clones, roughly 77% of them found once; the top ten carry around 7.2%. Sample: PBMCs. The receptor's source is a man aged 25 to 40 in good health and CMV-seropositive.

This CDR3 is CASSLNRDGEQFF. DNA for the CDR3: TGTGCCAGCAGCTTAAACAGGGACGGTGAGCAGTTCTTC. J is TRBJ2-1 and V is TRBV11-1, with a possible D match to TRBD1 (6 bases). V was shortened by 2 bases and J by 9 bases, with 11 bases between the two germline ends. CDR1 is SGHAT, CDR2 FQDESV, per germline (reference sequence). This CDR3 contains 13 residues.